Presented here are 18 T cell receptor beta chains from one specimen sequenced in a study of blood T cells in healthy people across ages. A sample-barcoded 5' primer and a J-beta primer mix were used in a second PCR of roughly 6 to 11 cycles. Using its own MiXCR run on the 5' RACE reads, TCRdb lists one record per CDR3 protein. The table includes over 1,300,000 distinct CDR3 sequences, 45% to 70% detected once. Sequencing was performed on blood. The receptors shown here come from a young man in good health.

This clonotype was found a few times. V is TRBV12-3 or TRBV12-4 and J is TRBJ2-5; 11 nucleotides align to TRBD1. This CDR3 contains 14 residues. Unmatched junction bases numbered 5, after V lost 7 bases and J lost 4 bases. For the CDR3, the DNA is TGTGCCAGCATTGCCGGGACAGGGGGAGAGACCCAGTACTTC. It is translated as CASIAGTGGETQYF.

This clonotype appeared once. The J gene is TRBJ2-1, the V gene TRBV11-2, with 11 nucleotides matching TRBD1. The CDR3 sequence is 15 residues long. V shed 5 bases, J shed 7 bases, and the junction held 7 bases outside the gene matches. The germline gives CDR1 SGHAT, CDR2 FQNNGV. DNA for the CDR3: TGTGCCAGCAGCACCGGGACAGGGGGGACAAATGAGCAGTTCTTC. The encoded protein is CASSTGTGGTNEQFF. Full variable domain (outside the CDR3, taken from reference TRBV11-2 and TRBJ2-1): EAGVAQSPRYKIIEKRQSVAFWCNPISGHATLYWYQQILGQGPKLLIQFQNNGVVDDSQLPKDRFSAERLKGVDSTLKIQPAKLEDSAVYLCASSTGTGGTNEQFFGPGTRLTVL.

CDR3 nucleotide sequence: TGTGCCAGCAGTCGACTAGCGGGGGGTTTCCAAGAGACCCAGTACTTC. Translating gives CASSRLAGGFQETQYF. The J gene is TRBJ2-5, the V gene TRBV6-5; 13 positions match TRBD2. The germline CDR1 and CDR2 sequences are MNHEY and SVGAGI. The length of the CDR3 is 16 residues. V was pared by 5 bases and J by 1 base, with 4 bases of the junction left unmatched.

The J gene is TRBJ1-1, the V gene TRBV10-2; no clear D. Deletions cut 6 bases from V and 1 base from J, with 9 bases between. Per germline, CDR1 WSHSY and CDR2 SAAADI. The CDR3 extends over 13 amino acids. The CDR3 spells CASRDGSNTEAFF. The CDR3 region has the DNA TGCGCCAGCAGGGACGGTTCGAACACTGAAGCTTTCTTT.

Written as DNA, the CDR3 is TGCAGTGCTATGCACGGGGGGGGAATCTCCTACGAGCAGTACTTC. Its translation: CSAMHGGGISYEQYF. The chain couples TRBV20-1 to TRBJ2-7; the match to TRBD2 covers 8 bases. Germline CDR1 is DFQATT and CDR2 is SNEGSKA (reference sequence). V lost 4 bases and J lost 0; bases outside the gene matches: 8. The CDR3 spans 15 residues.

This clonotype occurred a few times. The J gene is TRBJ2-5, the V gene TRBV7-9, with 9 positions matching TRBD1. Matching the DNA end better, TRBJ2-7 makes the J call doubtful. This CDR3 contains 15 residues. From germline, CDR1 is SEHNR and CDR2 FQNEAQ (reference sequence). The CDR3 loop reads CASSPDRGAPIEQYF. The DNA of the CDR3 is TGTGCCAGCAGTCCGGACAGGGGAGCTCCCATCGAGCAGTACTTC.

CDR3 nucleotide sequence: TGTGCCAGCAGTTTGGGACAGGGTCCTGGGGCCAACGTCCTGACTTTC. Its translation: CASSLGQGPGANVLTF. The V call is TRBV12-3 or TRBV12-4, the J call TRBJ2-6; 9 nucleotides align to TRBD1. The CDR3 consists of 16 residues. V lost 3 bases and J lost 2; bases outside the gene matches: 2.

CDR3 protein: CASSLVAANEKLFF. The CDR3 nucleotides are TGTGCCAGCAGCTTAGTGGCAGCTAATGAAAAACTGTTTTTT. The chain has TRBV7-2 and TRBJ1-4; D gene unclear. Looked up from germline, CDR1 is SGHTA and CDR2 is FQGNSA. The V and J ends lost 1 base and 3 bases respectively, with 6 bases between them. The CDR3 consists of 14 residues.

The V and J genes are TRBV3-1 and TRBJ2-3; 10 nucleotides match TRBD2. The V gene's germline CDR1 is LGHDT and CDR2 YNNKEL (reference sequence). The J segment lost 2 bases and the V segment lost 2 bases, leaving 10 bases of the junction unmatched. The CDR3 contains 18 residues. The CDR3 nucleotides read TGTGCCAGCAGCCAATCCTATACCGGGACTAGCGACACAGATACGCAGTATTTT. This gives the protein CASSQSYTGTSDTDTQYF.

The table lists this clonotype with a few counts. The chain couples TRBV7-2 to TRBJ2-5; D call uncertain. The tail of the sequence fits TRBJ2-7 better, so the J call may be wrong. The CDR3 length is 14 residues. Germline CDR1 is SGHTA and CDR2 is FQGNSA. The CDR3 DNA reads as TGTGCCAGCAGCTTAGTCTCCCTAGGGTACGAGCAGTACTTC. It yields the protein CASSLVSLGYEQYF.

This chain uses TRBV20-1 with TRBJ2-3; D unresolved. Trimming pared 3 bases from V and 11 bases from J, leaving 15 bases between. The CDR3 contains 12 residues. Germline V gene data show CDR1 as DFQATT and CDR2 as SNEGSKA (reference sequence). Here the CDR3 reads CSASRASPRQYF. In DNA form, the CDR3 reads TGCAGTGCTAGTAGAGCGTCGCCTAGGCAGTATTTT.

The chain carries TRBV5-1 and TRBJ2-1; D is uncertain. The germline CDR1 and CDR2 sequences are SGHRS and YFSETQ. The CDR3 is 12 residues long. Trimming pared 5 bases from V and 7 bases from J, leaving 10 bases between. In DNA form, the CDR3 reads TGCGCCAGCAGAATCTCAGATAATGAGCAGTTCTTC. Translating gives CASRISDNEQFF.

The rearrangement joins TRBV7-2 to TRBJ2-3; D is uncertain. From germline, CDR1 is SGHTA and CDR2 FQGNSA. Trimming pared 7 bases from V and 6 bases from J, leaving 11 bases between. The length of the CDR3 is 12 residues. CDR3 sequence: CASTNREDTQYF. The CDR3 DNA sequence: TGTGCCAGCACCAATCGCGAGGATACGCAGTATTTT.

The genes are TRBV7-9 and TRBJ1-6, with D uncertain. V dropped 2 bases and J dropped 6 bases, with 11 bases sitting between them. Germline CDR1 SEHNR, CDR2 FQNEAQ (reference sequence). The CDR3 has 15 residues. CDR3 DNA: TGTGCCAGCAGCTTAAGCTGGCAAGGTAATTCACCCCTCCACTTT. It translates to CASSLSWQGNSPLHF.

The sample holds a few counts of this clonotype. The gene calls are TRBV28 and TRBJ1-2; no clear D. The CDR3 consists of 10 residues. CDR1 is MDHEN, CDR2 SYDVKM, per germline. Trimming stripped 5 bases from V and 10 bases from J, with 8 bases between. The CDR3 loop is CASSDQDYTF. In DNA form, the CDR3 reads TGTGCCAGCAGTGATCAGGACTACACCTTC.

The rearrangement uses TRBV29-1 and TRBJ1-1; 7 nucleotides agree with TRBD1. The CDR3 sequence is 13 residues long. The V gene end was trimmed by 8 bases and the J gene end by 2 bases; junction bases not matched to a gene: 8. Germline V lookup: CDR1 SQVTM, CDR2 ANQGSEA. CDR3 amino acids: CSIAGTANTEAFF. DNA of the CDR3: TGCAGCATAGCAGGGACAGCCAACACTGAAGCTTTCTTT.

The gene calls are TRBV20-1 and TRBJ1-5; a weak D match, TRBD1 (6 bases). Germline V CDR1 and CDR2: DFQATT, SNEGSKA (reference sequence). The V gene lost 0 bases and the J gene lost 0 bases, with 18 bases spanning the gap. The CDR3 runs to 18 residues. The CDR3 nucleotides read TGCAGTGCTAGAGATCGGGGGACAAATTCCAATAGCAATCAGCCCCAGCATTTT. It specifies CSARDRGTNSNSNQPQHF.

This clonotype was recorded a few times. This chain connects TRBV20-1 to TRBJ1-5; 9 bases are shared with TRBD1. The J segment lost 4 bases and the V segment lost 5 bases, leaving 3 bases of the junction unmatched. The length of the CDR3 is 13 residues. Germline CDR1 DFQATT, CDR2 SNEGSKA (reference sequence). The CDR3 DNA follows: TGCAGTGCTGGGACAGGGATAAATCAGCCCCAGCATTTT. It yields the protein CSAGTGINQPQHF.